Listed below are T cell receptor beta chains from one sample, sequenced in a study of T cells in Graves' hyperthyroidism and ophthalmopathy. TCRdb independently ran MiXCR on the multiplex PCR reads; one entry per CDR3 protein. The sample consists of about 360,000 distinct CDR3 sequences, approximately 25% of them appearing once. Sequenced input: blood. The receptors shown here come from a man in his fifties with Graves' hyperthyroidism. CDR3s include the opening cysteine and the closing phenylalanine or tryptophan. Each record gives: clone size, J gene, D gene, V gene, CDR3 protein, CDR3 DNA. D genes are given only for firm matches. Only some rows state a clone size, as once, few, many or a class for expanded clones.

>few|TRBJ2-1|-|TRBV14
CASSQELVGEQFF
TGTGCCAGCAGCCAAGAATTAGTGGGTGAGCAGTTCTTC
>-|TRBJ2-2|TRBD2|TRBV27
CASTVWAGASGRSGELFF
TGTGCCAGCACCGTTTGGGCTGGTGCTAGCGGGAGGTCCGGGGAGCTGTTTTTT
>-|TRBJ2-1|-|TRBV4-1
CASSQGVGEQFF
TGCGCCAGCAGCCAAGGGGTCGGCGAGCAGTTCTTC
>many|TRBJ2-1|-|TRBV28
CASSLGEYEQFF
TGTGCCAGCAGTTTAGGGGAGTATGAGCAGTTCTTC
>-|TRBJ2-7|TRBD2|TRBV5-1
CASNPAGGQYEQYF
TGCGCCAGCAACCCAGCGGGAGGGCAGTACGAGCAGTACTTC
>-|TRBJ2-4|-|TRBV24-1
CATSDSGPGKNIQYF
TGTGCCACCAGTGACTCGGGACCGGGCAAAAACATTCAGTACTTC
>many|TRBJ2-1|TRBD2|TRBV7-8
CASSPPEREGRSSSYNEQFF
TGTGCCAGCAGCCCCCCCGAGCGGGAGGGCCGATCTAGCTCCTACAATGAGCAGTTCTTC
>few|TRBJ2-2|TRBD2|TRBV7-9
CASSREANTGELFF
TGTGCCAGCAGTCGGGAGGCGAACACCGGGGAGCTGTTTTTT
>few|TRBJ2-7|TRBD1|TRBV28
CASSPSGQGGKLVYEQYF
TGTGCCAGCAGCCCTTCGGGACAGGGCGGAAAACTGGTCTACGAGCAGTACTTC
>many|TRBJ2-5|TRBD2|TRBV6-1
CASTTSGGRGETQYF
TGTGCCAGCACCACGTCTGGCGGGAGGGGAGAGACCCAGTACTTC
>few|TRBJ2-4|-|TRBV6-5
CASSYMGGENIQYF
TGTGCCAGCAGTTACATGGGGGGCGAAAACATTCAGTACTTC
>many|TRBJ2-5|-|TRBV27
CASSLFPGGAETQYF
TGTGCCAGCAGTTTATTCCCTGGGGGGGCAGAGACCCAGTACTTC
>few|TRBJ1-1|-|TRBV6-1
CASSELGEDEAFF
TGTGCCAGCAGTGAATTAGGAGAAGATGAAGCTTTCTTT
>few|TRBJ2-3|-|TRBV7-3
CASSRLPPDTQYF
TGTGCCAGCAGCCGCCTCCCCCCAGATACGCAGTATTTT
>few|TRBJ1-5|TRBD1|TRBV12-3/TRBV12-4
CASSPSMGQADQPQHF
TGTGCCAGCAGTCCCTCCATGGGACAGGCGGATCAGCCCCAGCATTTT
>-|TRBJ1-2|-|TRBV27
CASSFSGNDGYTF
TGTGCCAGCAGTTTTTCGGGAAATGATGGCTACACCTTC
>few|TRBJ2-1|-|TRBV6-1
CASSLDPAYNEQFF
TGTGCCAGCAGTCTGGACCCCGCCTACAATGAGCAGTTCTTC
>-|TRBJ2-2|TRBD2|TRBV28
CASSSMNIAGGRAGELFF
TGTGCCAGCAGTTCCATGAACATAGCGGGAGGGAGGGCCGGGGAGCTGTTTTTT
>-|TRBJ2-3|TRBD1|TRBV5-6
CASSSIGGETDRTQYF
TGTGCCAGCAGCTCGATAGGGGGCGAGACGGACCGTACGCAGTATTTT
>few|TRBJ1-2|-|TRBV3-1
CASSEDSVGIGYTF
TGTGCCAGCAGCGAAGATAGTGTTGGAATTGGCTACACCTTC
>-|TRBJ2-7|-|TRBV20-1
CSATDRGLSGRAAVYEQYF
TGCAGTGCTACCGACAGGGGGCTTAGCGGGAGGGCCGCGGTCTACGAGCAGTACTTC
>-|TRBJ1-1|-|TRBV27
CASTWGPNTEAFF
TGTGCCTCAACTTGGGGCCCGAACACTGAAGCTTTCTTT
>many|TRBJ2-7|TRBD1|TRBV20-1
CSAITGTGGPNEQYF
TGCAGTGCCATAACCGGGACAGGGGGCCCTAACGAGCAGTACTTC
>few|TRBJ2-3|-|TRBV13
CASSSAQSTDTQYF
TGTGCCAGCAGCTCTGCACAGAGCACAGATACGCAGTATTTT
>once|TRBJ2-5|TRBD2|TRBV19
CASSTGTSGKETQYF
TGTGCCAGTAGTACTGGGACTAGCGGAAAAGAGACCCAGTACTTC
>-|TRBJ1-1|-|TRBV3-1
CATYFQATEAFF
TGTGCCACCTACTTCCAGGCCACTGAAGCTTTCTTT
>few|TRBJ2-1|-|TRBV12-5
CASGLVGQPQQFF
TGTGCTAGTGGTTTGGTAGGGCAGCCTCAACAGTTCTTC
>many|TRBJ2-5|-|TRBV20-1
CSARGGIETQYF
TGCAGTGCCCGCGGAGGGATTGAGACCCAGTACTTC
>-|TRBJ1-1|-|TRBV29-1
CSASSADTEAFF
TGCAGCGCGTCATCGGCGGACACTGAAGCTTTCTTT
>many|TRBJ2-1|TRBD2|TRBV28
CASSSLPAGEQFF
TGTGCCAGCAGTTCCCTACCAGCGGGGGAGCAGTTCTTC
>many|TRBJ2-7|-|TRBV7-2
CASSLAPRVSSYEQYF
TGTGCCAGCAGCTTAGCGCCGCGGGTAAGCTCCTACGAGCAGTACTTC
>-|TRBJ1-5|TRBD1|TRBV7-8
CASSPGTGVDQPQHF
TGTGCCAGCAGCCCCGGGACAGGGGTTGATCAGCCCCAGCATTTT
>many|TRBJ2-1|TRBD2|TRBV18
CASSTRTSVYNEQFF
TGTGCCAGCTCGACGAGGACTAGCGTTTACAATGAGCAGTTCTTC
>-|TRBJ1-1|-|TRBV11-3
CASSSRNWNTKAFF
TGTGCCAGCAGCTCCCGGAATTGGAACACTAAAGCTTTCTTT
>-|TRBJ2-1|TRBD2|TRBV19
CASSSGSATYNEQFF
TGTGCCAGTAGTAGCGGGAGTGCTACCTACAATGAGCAGTTCTTC
>many|TRBJ1-2|TRBD1|TRBV2
CASRDGTGAYGYTF
TGTGCCAGCAGGGACGGGACAGGGGCCTATGGCTACACCTTC
>many|TRBJ2-7|TRBD2|TRBV6-2/TRBV6-3
CASSPGLAGSYEQYF
TGTGCCAGCAGTCCTGGACTAGCGGGGTCCTACGAGCAGTACTTC